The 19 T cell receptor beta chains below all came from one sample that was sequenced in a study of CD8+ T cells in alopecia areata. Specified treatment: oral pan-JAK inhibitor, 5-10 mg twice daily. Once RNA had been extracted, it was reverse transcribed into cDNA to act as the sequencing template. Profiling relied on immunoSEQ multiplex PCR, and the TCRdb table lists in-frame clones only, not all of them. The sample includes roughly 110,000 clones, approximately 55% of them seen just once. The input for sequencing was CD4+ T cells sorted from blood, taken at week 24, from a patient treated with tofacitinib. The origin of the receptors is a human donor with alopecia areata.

The CDR3 sequence is CSVTRNQETQYF. The DNA of the CDR3 is TGCAGCGTTACGAGGAACCAAGAGACCCAGTACTTC. J is TRBJ2-5 and V is TRBV29-1; D unresolved. Trimming shortened V by 5 bases and J by 0 bases, and 7 bases separated the two germline ends. CDR3 length: 12 amino acids. Germline V lookup: CDR1 SQVTM, CDR2 ANQGSEA.

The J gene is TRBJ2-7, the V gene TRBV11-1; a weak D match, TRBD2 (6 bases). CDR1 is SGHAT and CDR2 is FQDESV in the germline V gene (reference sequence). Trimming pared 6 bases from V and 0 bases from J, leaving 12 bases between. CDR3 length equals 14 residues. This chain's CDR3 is CASRRGASSYEQYF. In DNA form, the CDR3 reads TGTGCCAGCAGACGCGGGGCCAGCTCCTACGAGCAGTACTTC. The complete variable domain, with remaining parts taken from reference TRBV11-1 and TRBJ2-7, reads EAEVAQSPRYKITEKSQAVAFWCDPISGHATLYWYRQILGQGPELLVQFQDESVVDDSQLPKDRFSAERLKGVDSTLKIQPAELGDSAMYLCASRRGASSYEQYFGPGTRLTVT.

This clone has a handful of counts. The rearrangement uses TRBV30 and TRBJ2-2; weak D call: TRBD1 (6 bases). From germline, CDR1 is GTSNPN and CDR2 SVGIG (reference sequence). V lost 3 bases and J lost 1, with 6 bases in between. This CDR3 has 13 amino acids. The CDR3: CAWSRGNTGELFF. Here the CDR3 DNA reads TGTGCCTGGAGCAGGGGGAACACCGGGGAGCTGTTTTTT.

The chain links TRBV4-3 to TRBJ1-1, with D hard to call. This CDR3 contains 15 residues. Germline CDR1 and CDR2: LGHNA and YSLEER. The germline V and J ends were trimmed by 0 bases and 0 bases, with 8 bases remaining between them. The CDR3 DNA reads TGCGCCAGCAGCCAAGACTGGCGGATGAACACTGAAGCTTTCTTT. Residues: CASSQDWRMNTEAFF.

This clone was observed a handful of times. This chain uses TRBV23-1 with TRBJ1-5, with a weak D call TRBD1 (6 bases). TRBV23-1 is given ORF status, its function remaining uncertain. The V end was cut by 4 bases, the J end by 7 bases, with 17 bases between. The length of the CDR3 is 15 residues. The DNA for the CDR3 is TGCGCCAGCAGTCTTCGGGACAAGGACGGCCAGCCCCAGCATTTT. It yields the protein CASSLRDKDGQPQHF.

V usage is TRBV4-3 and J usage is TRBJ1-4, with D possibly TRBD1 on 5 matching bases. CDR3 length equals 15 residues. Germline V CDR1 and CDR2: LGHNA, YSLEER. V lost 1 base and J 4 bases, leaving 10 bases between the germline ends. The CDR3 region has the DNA TGCGCCAGCAGCCAAGGGGACGGACGTAATGAAAAACTGTTTTTT. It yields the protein CASSQGDGRNEKLFF.

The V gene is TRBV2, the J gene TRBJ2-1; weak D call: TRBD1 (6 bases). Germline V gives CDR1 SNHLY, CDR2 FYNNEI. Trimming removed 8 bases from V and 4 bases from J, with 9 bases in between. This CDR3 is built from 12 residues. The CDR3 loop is CASGGRYNEQFF. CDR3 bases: TGTGCCAGCGGGGGCCGTTACAATGAGCAGTTCTTC.

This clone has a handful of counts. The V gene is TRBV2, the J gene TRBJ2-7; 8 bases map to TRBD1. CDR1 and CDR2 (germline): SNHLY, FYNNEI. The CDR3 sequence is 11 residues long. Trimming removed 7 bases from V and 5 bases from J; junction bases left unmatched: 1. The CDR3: CASTGGHEQYF. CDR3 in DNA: TGTGCCAGCACAGGGGGCCACGAGCAGTACTTC.

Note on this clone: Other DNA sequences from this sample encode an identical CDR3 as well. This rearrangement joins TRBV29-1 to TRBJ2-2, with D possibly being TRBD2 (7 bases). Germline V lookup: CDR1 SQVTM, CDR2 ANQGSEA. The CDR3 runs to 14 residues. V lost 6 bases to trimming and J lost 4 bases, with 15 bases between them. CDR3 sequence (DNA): TGCAGCGTCGCGCGGGGGCCGGGCACCGGGGAGCTGTTTTTT. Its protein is CSVARGPGTGELFF.

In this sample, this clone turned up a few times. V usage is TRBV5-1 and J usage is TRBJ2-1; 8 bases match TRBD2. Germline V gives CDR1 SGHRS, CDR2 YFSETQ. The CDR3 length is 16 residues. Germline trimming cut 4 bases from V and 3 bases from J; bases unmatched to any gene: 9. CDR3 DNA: TGCGCCAGCAGCCATAGCGGCGGGGGGTACTACAATGAGCAGTTCTTC. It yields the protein CASSHSGGGYYNEQFF.

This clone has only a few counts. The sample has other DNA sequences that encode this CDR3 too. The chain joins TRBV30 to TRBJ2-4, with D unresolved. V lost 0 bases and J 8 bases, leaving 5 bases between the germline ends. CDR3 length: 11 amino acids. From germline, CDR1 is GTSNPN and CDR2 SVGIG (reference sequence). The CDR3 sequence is CAWSVRDIQYF. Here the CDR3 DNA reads TGTGCCTGGAGTGTACGGGACATTCAGTACTTC.

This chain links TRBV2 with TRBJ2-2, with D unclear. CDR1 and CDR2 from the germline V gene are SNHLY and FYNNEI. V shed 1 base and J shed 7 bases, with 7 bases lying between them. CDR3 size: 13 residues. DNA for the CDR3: TGTGCCAGCAGTGAAGTCCCAGGCGGGGAGCTGTTTTTT. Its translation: CASSEVPGGELFF.

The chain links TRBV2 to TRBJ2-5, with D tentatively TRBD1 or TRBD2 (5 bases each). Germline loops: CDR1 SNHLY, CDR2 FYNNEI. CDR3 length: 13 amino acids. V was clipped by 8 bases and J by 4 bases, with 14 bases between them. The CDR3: CASALGEGETQYF. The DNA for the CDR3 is TGTGCCAGCGCTTTGGGGGAAGGAGAGACCCAGTACTTC.

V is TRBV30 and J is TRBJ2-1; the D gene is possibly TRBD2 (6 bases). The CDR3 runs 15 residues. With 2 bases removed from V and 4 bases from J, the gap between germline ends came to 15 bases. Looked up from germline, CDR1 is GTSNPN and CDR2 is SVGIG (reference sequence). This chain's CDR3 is CAWSNVGGRYNEQFF. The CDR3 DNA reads TGTGCCTGGAGTAATGTGGGGGGAAGATACAATGAGCAGTTCTTC.

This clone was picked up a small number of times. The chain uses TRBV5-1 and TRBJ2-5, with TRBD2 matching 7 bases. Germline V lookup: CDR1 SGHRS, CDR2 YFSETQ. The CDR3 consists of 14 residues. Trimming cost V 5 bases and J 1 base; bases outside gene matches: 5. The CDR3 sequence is CASRRGGGQETQYF. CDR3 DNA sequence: TGCGCCAGCAGACGAGGCGGGGGCCAAGAGACCCAGTACTTC.

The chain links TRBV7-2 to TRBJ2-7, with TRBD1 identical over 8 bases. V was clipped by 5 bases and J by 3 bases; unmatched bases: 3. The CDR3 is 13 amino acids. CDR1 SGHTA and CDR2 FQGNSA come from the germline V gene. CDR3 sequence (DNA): TGTGCCAGCAGCAGAGACAGGGGCTACGAGCAGTACTTC. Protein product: CASSRDRGYEQYF. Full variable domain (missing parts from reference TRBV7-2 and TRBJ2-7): GAGVSQSPSNKVTEKGKDVELRCDPISGHTALYWYRQSLGQGLEFLIYFQGNSAPDKSGLPSDRFSAERTGGSVSTLTIQRTQQEDSAVYLCASSRDRGYEQYFGPGTRLTVT.

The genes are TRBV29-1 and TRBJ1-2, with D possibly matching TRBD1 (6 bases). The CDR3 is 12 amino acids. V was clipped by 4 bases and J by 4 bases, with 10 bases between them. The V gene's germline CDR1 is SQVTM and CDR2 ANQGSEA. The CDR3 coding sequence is TGCAGCGTTGTTGACAGGATCTATGGCTACACCTTC. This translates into CSVVDRIYGYTF.

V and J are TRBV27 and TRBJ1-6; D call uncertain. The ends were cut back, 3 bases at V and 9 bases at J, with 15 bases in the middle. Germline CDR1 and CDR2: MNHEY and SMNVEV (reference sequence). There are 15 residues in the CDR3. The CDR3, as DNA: TGTGCCAGCAGTTTTCGAACAGACTTAACTTCACCCCTCCACTTT. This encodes CASSFRTDLTSPLHF.

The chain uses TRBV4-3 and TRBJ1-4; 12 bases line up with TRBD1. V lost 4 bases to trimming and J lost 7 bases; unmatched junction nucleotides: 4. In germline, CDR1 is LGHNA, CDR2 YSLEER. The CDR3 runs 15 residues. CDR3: CASSLKGQGAEKLFF. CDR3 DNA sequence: TGCGCCAGCAGCCTTAAGGGACAGGGGGCTGAAAAACTGTTTTTT.